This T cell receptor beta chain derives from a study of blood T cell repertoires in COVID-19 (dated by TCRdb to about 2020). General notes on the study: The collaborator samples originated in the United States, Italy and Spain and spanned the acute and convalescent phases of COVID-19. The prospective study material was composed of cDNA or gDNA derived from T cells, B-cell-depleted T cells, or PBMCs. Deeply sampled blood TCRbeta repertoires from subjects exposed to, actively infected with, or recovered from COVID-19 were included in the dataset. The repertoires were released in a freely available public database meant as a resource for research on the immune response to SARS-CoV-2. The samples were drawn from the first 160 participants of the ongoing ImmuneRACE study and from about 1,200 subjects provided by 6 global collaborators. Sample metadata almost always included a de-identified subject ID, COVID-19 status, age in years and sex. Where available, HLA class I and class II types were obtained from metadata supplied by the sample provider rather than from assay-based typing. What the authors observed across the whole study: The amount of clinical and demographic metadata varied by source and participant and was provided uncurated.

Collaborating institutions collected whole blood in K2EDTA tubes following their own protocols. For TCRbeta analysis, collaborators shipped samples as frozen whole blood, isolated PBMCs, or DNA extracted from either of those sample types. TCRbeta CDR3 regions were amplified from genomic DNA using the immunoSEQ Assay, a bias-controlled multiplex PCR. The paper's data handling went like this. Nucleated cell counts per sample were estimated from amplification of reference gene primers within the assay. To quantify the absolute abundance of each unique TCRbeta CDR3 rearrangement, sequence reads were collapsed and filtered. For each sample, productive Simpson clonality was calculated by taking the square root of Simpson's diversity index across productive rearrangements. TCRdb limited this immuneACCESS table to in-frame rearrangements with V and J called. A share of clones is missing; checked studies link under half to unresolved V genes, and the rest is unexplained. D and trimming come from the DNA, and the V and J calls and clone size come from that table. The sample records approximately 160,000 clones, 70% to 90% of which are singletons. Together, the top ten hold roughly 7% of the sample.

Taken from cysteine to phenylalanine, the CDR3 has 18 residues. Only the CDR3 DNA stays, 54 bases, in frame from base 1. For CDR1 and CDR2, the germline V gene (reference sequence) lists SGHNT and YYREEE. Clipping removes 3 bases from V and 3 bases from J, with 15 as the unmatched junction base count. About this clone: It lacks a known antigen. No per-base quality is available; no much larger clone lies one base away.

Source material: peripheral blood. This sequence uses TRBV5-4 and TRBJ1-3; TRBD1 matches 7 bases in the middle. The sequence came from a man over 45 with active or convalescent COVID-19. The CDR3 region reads CASSSELPRQGGGNTIYF. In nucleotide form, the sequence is TGTGCCAGCAGCTCTGAACTTCCCCGACAGGGCGGTGGAAACACCATATATTTT.